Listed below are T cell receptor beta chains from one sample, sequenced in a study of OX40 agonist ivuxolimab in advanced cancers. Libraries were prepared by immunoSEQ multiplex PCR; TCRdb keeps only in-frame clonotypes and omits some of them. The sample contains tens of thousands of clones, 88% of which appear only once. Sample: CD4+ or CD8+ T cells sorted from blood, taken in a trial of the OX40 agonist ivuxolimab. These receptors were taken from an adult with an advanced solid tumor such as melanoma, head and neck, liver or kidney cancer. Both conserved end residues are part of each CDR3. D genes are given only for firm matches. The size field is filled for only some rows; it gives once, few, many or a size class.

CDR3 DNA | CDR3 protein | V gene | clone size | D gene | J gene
TGTGCCAGCAGCATACAGGGGGCGGGTGAGACCCAGTACTTC | CASSIQGAGETQYF | TRBV7-2 | NA | TRBD1 | TRBJ2-5
TGTGCCAGTAGTATAGATCGGGGATCAGCCCAGCATTTT | CASSIDRGSAQHF | TRBV19 | NA | NA | TRBJ1-5
TGTGCCAGCAGCCAACCGACAGGGTCTCAGTTCTTC | CASSQPTGSQFF | TRBV7-2 | NA | TRBD1 | TRBJ2-1
TGTGCCAGCAGTTACGACACCAGGGGGAACACTGAAGCTTTCTTT | CASSYDTRGNTEAFF | TRBV6-6 | NA | NA | TRBJ1-1
TGCAGCGTTGAAGGGGACAGGGGTGTGGACGAGCAGTACTTC | CSVEGDRGVDEQYF | TRBV29-1 | NA | TRBD1 | TRBJ2-7
TGTGCCAGCAGGGGACTAGCGGGAGTGTATGAGCAGTTCTTC | CASRGLAGVYEQFF | TRBV2 | NA | TRBD2 | TRBJ2-1
TGTGCCAGCAGCTTCCCGAACACCGGGGAGCTGTTTTTT | CASSFPNTGELFF | TRBV7-7 | NA | NA | TRBJ2-2
TGTGCCAGCAGCCCCCAAAGGGGGGAGCTGTTTTTT | CASSPQRGELFF | TRBV5-4 | once | NA | TRBJ2-2
TGTGCCAGCAGACGAAACGGACAGGGGAGCACAGATACGCAGTATTTT | CASRRNGQGSTDTQYF | TRBV27 | NA | TRBD1 | TRBJ2-3
TGTGCCAGCAGCTACCACCCATTAGGGGAGCTGTTTTTT | CASSYHPLGELFF | TRBV11-3 | NA | NA | TRBJ2-2
TGTGCCAGCAGTGCCGTGACGCCGAGAGACGGACCCCTCCACTTT | CASSAVTPRDGPLHF | TRBV2 | few | NA | TRBJ1-6
TGTGCCAGCAGCCAAGCACAGCCAAACACTGAAGCTTTCTTT | CASSQAQPNTEAFF | TRBV4-2 | few | NA | TRBJ1-1
TGTGCCAGCAGCCAAACCGGCCTCGGTATTGGAAAACTGTTTTTT | CASSQTGLGIGKLFF | TRBV7-6 | NA | NA | TRBJ1-4
TGTGCCAGCTCACCACGGCGGACAGGGGACACCGGGGAGCTGTTTTTT | CASSPRRTGDTGELFF | TRBV18 | once | TRBD1 | TRBJ2-2
TGTGCCAGCAGTGTAATGGGACGGGGAGCCAAAAACATTCAGTACTTC | CASSVMGRGAKNIQYF | TRBV2 | NA | NA | TRBJ2-4
TGTGCCAGCAGCTTAGCGACTAGCGGGGATACGCAGTATTTT | CASSLATSGDTQYF | TRBV7-2 | NA | TRBD2 | TRBJ2-3
TGTGCCATCAGCCGACAGGGAGAAAGGACTGAAGCTTTCTTT | CAISRQGERTEAFF | TRBV10-3 | NA | TRBD1 | TRBJ1-1
TGCAGTGCTAGGACCACAGATACGCAGTATTTT | CSARTTDTQYF | TRBV20-1 | NA | NA | TRBJ2-3
TGTGCCACCATAGGTCAGGGGTCCTACAATGAGCAGTTCTTC | CATIGQGSYNEQFF | TRBV28 | NA | NA | TRBJ2-1
TGTGCCAGCTCACCCAGGGTTGGGACAGGAGAGACCCAGTACTTC | CASSPRVGTGETQYF | TRBV18 | NA | TRBD1 | TRBJ2-5
TGTGCCAGCAGTTTTACGGGGATGGAGACCCAGTACTTC | CASSFTGMETQYF | TRBV28 | NA | NA | TRBJ2-5
TGTGCCACCATACCCCAGGGACAGAGATATGGCTACACCTTC | CATIPQGQRYGYTF | TRBV5-4 | NA | TRBD1 | TRBJ1-2
TGTGCCAGCAGCGGACACAGGGGGCCCCCTGAAAAACTGTTTTTT | CASSGHRGPPEKLFF | TRBV2 | NA | TRBD1 | TRBJ1-4
TGTGCCAGCAGTTTGACAGGGTTGAGCTACACCTTC | CASSLTGLSYTF | TRBV28 | NA | TRBD1 | TRBJ1-2
TGCGCCAGCAGCTTGGGGGCCCGGCGAGCGAACCAAGAGACCCAGTACTTC | CASSLGARRANQETQYF | TRBV5-1 | few | NA | TRBJ2-5
TGTGCCAGCTGCCAGTCGCCGCGGGAGCAGTACTTC | CASCQSPREQYF | TRBV28 | few | NA | TRBJ2-7
TGTGCCAGCAGCTCCCGATTGTTAAGCTCCTACGAGCAGTACTTC | CASSSRLLSSYEQYF | TRBV5-4 | NA | NA | TRBJ2-7
TGTGCCAGCTCACCAAGGGATCAGCCCCAGCATTTT | CASSPRDQPQHF | TRBV18 | NA | NA | TRBJ1-5
TGTGCCAGCAGCACCCCCGAGGGGAAGCGTAACGAGCAGTACTTC | CASSTPEGKRNEQYF | TRBV21-1 | NA | NA | TRBJ2-7
TGTGCCAGCAGCTACCTTTTGGGGACAGGGGCAATATTT | CASSYLLGTGAIF | TRBV5-6 | NA | TRBD1 | TRBJ1-1
TGTGCCAGCTCCCTAGTATTCGGGGATTCGGATCAGCCCCAGCATTTT | CASSLVFGDSDQPQHF | TRBV6-6 | NA | NA | TRBJ1-5
TGTGCCAGCAGTGTGAGCTCTGGGGCCAACGTCCTGACTTTC | CASSVSSGANVLTF | TRBV27 | few | NA | TRBJ2-6
TGTGCCATCAGGAAGGACAGGGGGTACATGAACACTGAAGCTTTCTTT | CAIRKDRGYMNTEAFF | TRBV10-3 | NA | TRBD1 | TRBJ1-1
TGTGCCAGTAGTATGCTCAATGAGCAGTTCTTC | CASSMLNEQFF | TRBV19 | NA | NA | TRBJ2-1
TGTGCCAGCAGCCAAGCCGAGACACCAAGGCACACTGAAGCTTTCTTT | CASSQAETPRHTEAFF | TRBV4-2 | NA | NA | TRBJ1-1
TGTGCCAGCAGCTCTGGCAGTTCTTGGGATCAGCCCCAGCATTTT | CASSSGSSWDQPQHF | TRBV7-9 | NA | NA | TRBJ1-5